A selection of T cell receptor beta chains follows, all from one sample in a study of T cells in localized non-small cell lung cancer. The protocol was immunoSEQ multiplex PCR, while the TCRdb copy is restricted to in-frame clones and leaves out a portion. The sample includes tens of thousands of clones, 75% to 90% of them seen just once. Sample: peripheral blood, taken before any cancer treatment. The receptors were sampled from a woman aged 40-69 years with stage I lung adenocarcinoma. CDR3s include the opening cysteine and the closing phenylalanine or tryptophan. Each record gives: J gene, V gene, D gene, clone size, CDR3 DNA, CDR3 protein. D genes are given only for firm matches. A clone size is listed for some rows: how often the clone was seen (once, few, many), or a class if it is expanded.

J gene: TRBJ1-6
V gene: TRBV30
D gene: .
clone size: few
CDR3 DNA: TGTGCCTGGAGTGGTCGCTTTGGTAATTCACCCCTCCACTTT
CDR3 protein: CAWSGRFGNSPLHF

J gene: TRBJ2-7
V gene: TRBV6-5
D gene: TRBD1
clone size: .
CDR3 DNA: TGTGCCAGCAGCCCACGGACAGGGGGCTTTTACGAGCAGTACTTC
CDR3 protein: CASSPRTGGFYEQYF

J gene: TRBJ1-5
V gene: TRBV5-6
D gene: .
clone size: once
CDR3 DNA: TGTGCCAGCAGCCCCCGGGGCCCGCATCAGCCCCAGCATTTT
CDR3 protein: CASSPRGPHQPQHF

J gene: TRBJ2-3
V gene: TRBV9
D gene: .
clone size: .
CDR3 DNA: TGTGCCAGCACGACAAGCGGACGCACAGATACGCAGTATTTT
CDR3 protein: CASTTSGRTDTQYF

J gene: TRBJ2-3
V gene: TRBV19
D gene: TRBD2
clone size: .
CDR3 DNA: TGTGCCAGTAGTATAGGCCCCTCTAGCGGGGGCACAGATACGCAGTATTTT
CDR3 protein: CASSIGPSSGGTDTQYF

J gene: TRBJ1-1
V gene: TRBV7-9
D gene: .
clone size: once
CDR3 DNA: TGTGCCAGCAGCTTACTGTCGGGGGGGCAGGCTGAAGCTTTCTTT
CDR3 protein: CASSLLSGGQAEAFF

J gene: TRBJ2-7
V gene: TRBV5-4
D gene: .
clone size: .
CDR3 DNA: TGTGCCAGCAGCTTAGGAGGGAATGTTATCTACGAGCAGTACTTC
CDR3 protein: CASSLGGNVIYEQYF

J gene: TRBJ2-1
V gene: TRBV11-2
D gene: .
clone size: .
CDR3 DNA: TGTGCCAGCAATCTAGAGAGCTCCTACAATGAGCAGTTCTTC
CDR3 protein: CASNLESSYNEQFF

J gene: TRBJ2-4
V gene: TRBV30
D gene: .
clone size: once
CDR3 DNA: TGTGCCTGGGCTACCCCGGGCCCCCTGGGGAACATTCAGTACTTC
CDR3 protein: CAWATPGPLGNIQYF

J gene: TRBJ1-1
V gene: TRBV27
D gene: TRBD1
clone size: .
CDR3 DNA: TGTGCCAGCAGTTCCCTCCAGGGGGCTTCCACTGAAGCTTTCTTT
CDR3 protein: CASSSLQGASTEAFF

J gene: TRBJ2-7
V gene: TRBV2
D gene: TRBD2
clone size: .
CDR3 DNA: TGTGCCAGCACCGACCGACTAGCGGGAGGCGGCGAGCAGTACTTC
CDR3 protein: CASTDRLAGGGEQYF

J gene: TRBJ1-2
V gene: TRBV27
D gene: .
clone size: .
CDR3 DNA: TGTGCCAGCAGTTTTAGGGGAGGCTATGGCTACACCTTC
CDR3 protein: CASSFRGGYGYTF

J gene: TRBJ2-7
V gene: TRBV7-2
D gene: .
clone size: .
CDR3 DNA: TGTGCCAGCAGCTCTCAGGGAGATGTCTACGAGCAGTACTTC
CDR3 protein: CASSSQGDVYEQYF

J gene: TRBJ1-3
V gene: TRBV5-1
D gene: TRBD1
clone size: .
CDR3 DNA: TGCGCCAGCAGCACCGGACAGGGGCAGGGAAACACCATATATTTT
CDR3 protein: CASSTGQGQGNTIYF

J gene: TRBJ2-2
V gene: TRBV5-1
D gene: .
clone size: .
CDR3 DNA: TGCGCCAGCAGCCCGGACAGACCGAACACCGGGGAGCTGTTTTTT
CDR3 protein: CASSPDRPNTGELFF

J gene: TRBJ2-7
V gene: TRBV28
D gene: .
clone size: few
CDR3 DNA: TGTGCCAGCAGTTCCGGGACTCCTTACGAGCAGTACTTC
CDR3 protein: CASSSGTPYEQYF

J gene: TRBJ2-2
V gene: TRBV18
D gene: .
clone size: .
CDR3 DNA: TGTGCCAGCTCACCACCTTTGGGGAGTGCTCCCGGGGAGCTGTTTTTT
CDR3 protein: CASSPPLGSAPGELFF

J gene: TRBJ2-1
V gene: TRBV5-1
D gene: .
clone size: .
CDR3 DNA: TGCGCCAGCAGCTCCCCCCCGGACTCTCCTTACAATGAGCAGTTCTTC
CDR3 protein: CASSSPPDSPYNEQFF

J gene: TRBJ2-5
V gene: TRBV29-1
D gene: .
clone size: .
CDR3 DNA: TGCAGCACCAGACAGGGGAGGGGAGAGACCCAGTACTTC
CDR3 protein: CSTRQGRGETQYF

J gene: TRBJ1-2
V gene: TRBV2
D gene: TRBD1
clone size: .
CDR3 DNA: TGTGCCGGCAGGGGGGTGGATAACTATGGCTACACCTTC
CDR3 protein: CAGRGVDNYGYTF

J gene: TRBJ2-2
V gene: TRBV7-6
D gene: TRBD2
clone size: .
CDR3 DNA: TGTGCCAGCAGCTCGGGACTAGCGGAAACCGGGGAGCTGTTTTTT
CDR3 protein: CASSSGLAETGELFF

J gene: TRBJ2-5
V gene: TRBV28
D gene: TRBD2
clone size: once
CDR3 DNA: TGTGCCAGCAGTCTACGATGGGGAGGGGTGGAGACCCAGTACTTC
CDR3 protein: CASSLRWGGVETQYF

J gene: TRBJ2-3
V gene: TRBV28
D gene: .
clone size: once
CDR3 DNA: TGTGCCAGCAGTTTACCACAGGGCCCAGATACGCAGTATTTT
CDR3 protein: CASSLPQGPDTQYF

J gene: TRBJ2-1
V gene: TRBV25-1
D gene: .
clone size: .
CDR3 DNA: TGTGCCAGCAGTGAACATCAGGGGCGCCATGAGCAGTTCTTC
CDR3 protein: CASSEHQGRHEQFF

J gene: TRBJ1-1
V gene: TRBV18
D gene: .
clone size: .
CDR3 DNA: TGTGCCAGCTCATTGACAGAGAACACTGAAGCTTTCTTT
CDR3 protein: CASSLTENTEAFF

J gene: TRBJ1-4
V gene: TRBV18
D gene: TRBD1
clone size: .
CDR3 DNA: TGTGCCAGCTCACAAGGTCGACAGGGCACTAATGAAAAACTGTTTTTT
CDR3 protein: CASSQGRQGTNEKLFF

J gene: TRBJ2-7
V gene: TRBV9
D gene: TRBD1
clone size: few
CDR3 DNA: TGTGCCAGCAGCGTTTCACAGGGGGCCACCTACGAGCAGTACTTC
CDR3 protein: CASSVSQGATYEQYF

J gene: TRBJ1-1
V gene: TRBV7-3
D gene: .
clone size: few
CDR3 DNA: TGTGCCAGCGGAACGACTCCGGGCACTGAAGCTTTCTTT
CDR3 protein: CASGTTPGTEAFF

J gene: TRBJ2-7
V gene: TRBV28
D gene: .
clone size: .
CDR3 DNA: TGTGCCAGCAGTTTAACCCCCGGTGGGGTCTACGAGCAGTACTTC
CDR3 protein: CASSLTPGGVYEQYF

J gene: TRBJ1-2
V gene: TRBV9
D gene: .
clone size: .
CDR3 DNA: TGTGCCAGCAGCGTAGGGGACGGCGCTAACTATGGCTACACCTTC
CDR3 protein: CASSVGDGANYGYTF

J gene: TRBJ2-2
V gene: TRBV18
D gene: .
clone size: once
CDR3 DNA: TGTGCCAGCTCACCACAGCAAAGGGCCGCCACCGGGGAGCTGTTTTTT
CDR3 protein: CASSPQQRAATGELFF

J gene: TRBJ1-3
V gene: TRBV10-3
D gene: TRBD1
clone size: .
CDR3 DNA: TGTGCCATCAGTGACCCGGGACAGGGATTCTCTGGAAACACCATATATTTT
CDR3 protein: CAISDPGQGFSGNTIYF

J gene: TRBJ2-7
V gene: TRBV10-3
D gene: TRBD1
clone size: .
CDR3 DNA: TGTGCCATCACCCCGGGACAGGGCTACGAGCAGTACTTC
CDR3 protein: CAITPGQGYEQYF

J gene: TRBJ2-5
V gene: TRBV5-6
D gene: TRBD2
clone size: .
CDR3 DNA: TGTGCCAGCAGCTTGATAGCGGGAGTAGAAGAGACCCAGTACTTC
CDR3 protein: CASSLIAGVEETQYF

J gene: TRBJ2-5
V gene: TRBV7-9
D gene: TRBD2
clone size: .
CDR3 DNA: TGTGCCAGCAGCCCGTTCGGGAGGGCCGATGAGACCCAGTACTTC
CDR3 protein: CASSPFGRADETQYF

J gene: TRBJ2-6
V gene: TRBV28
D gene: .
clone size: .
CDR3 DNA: TGTGCCAGCAGTTCCCCCAGGGTCTCTGGGGCCAACGTCCTGACTTTC
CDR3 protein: CASSSPRVSGANVLTF

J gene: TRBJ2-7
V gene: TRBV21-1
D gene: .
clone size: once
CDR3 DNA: TGTGCCAGCAGCAAAGAGGAGCTTTACGAGCAGTACTTC
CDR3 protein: CASSKEELYEQYF

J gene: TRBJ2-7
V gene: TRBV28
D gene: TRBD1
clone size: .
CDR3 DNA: TGTGCCAGCAGGAAGACAGGGTACTACGAGCAGTACTTC
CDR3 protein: CASRKTGYYEQYF

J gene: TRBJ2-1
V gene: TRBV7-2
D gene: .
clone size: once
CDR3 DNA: TGTGCCAGCAGCCCAACCGGGACACAAAGGGGTGAGCAGTTCTTC
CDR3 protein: CASSPTGTQRGEQFF

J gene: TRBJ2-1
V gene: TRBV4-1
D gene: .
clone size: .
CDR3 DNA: TGCGCCAGCAGCCAAGGTCCCACGAGGACCTACAATGAGCAGTTCTTC
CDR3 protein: CASSQGPTRTYNEQFF

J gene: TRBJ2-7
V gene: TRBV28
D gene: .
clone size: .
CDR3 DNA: TGTGCCAGCAGTTCTCCCCGGGACACGGACTACGAGCAGTACTTC
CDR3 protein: CASSSPRDTDYEQYF

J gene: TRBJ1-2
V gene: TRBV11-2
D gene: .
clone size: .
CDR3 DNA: TGTGCCAGCAGCTTAGATCTCGCAGGCTTTAATGGCTACACCTTC
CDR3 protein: CASSLDLAGFNGYTF

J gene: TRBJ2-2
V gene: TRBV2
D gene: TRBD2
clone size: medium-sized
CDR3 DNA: TGTGCCAGCGTTCCGGGACTAACGAACACCGGGGAGCTGTTTTTT
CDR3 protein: CASVPGLTNTGELFF

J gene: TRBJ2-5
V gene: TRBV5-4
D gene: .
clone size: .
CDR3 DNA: TGTGCCAGCAGTTCCAAGCCCCGGGGTATCCAAGAGACCCAGTACTTC
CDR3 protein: CASSSKPRGIQETQYF